Detailed here is one TCR beta chain. Antigen unknown. This CDR3 region has 13 residues. Looked up from germline, CDR1 is SGDLS and CDR2 is YYNGEE. Trimming cost V 1 base and J 6 bases, with 8 bases left between them. The sample originates from a study of T cell responses to AZD1222 COVID-19 vaccine. Findings of the study overall: Dominant at 160-218 and 743-854, vaccine-associated CD4 TCRs also spanned spike. Epitopes outside B.1.351 and B.1.1.7 mutated regions reportedly drew nearly half of spike TCRs.

It was second doses at about 4 or about 12 weeks that were pooled. Profiled with immunoSEQ multiplex PCR; TCRdb holds only in-frame clones, not every one. The profile shows roughly 200,000 clones, more than 85% of them singletons. The input for sequencing was peripheral blood, taken 28 days after the second AZD1222 dose. This clonotype was sampled from an adult who received the AZD1222 COVID-19 vaccine. The J gene is TRBJ2-1, the V gene TRBV9; D not certain. The CDR3 loop is CASSVRHTNEQFF. CDR3 nucleotides: TGTGCCAGCAGCGTAAGGCATACCAATGAGCAGTTCTTC.